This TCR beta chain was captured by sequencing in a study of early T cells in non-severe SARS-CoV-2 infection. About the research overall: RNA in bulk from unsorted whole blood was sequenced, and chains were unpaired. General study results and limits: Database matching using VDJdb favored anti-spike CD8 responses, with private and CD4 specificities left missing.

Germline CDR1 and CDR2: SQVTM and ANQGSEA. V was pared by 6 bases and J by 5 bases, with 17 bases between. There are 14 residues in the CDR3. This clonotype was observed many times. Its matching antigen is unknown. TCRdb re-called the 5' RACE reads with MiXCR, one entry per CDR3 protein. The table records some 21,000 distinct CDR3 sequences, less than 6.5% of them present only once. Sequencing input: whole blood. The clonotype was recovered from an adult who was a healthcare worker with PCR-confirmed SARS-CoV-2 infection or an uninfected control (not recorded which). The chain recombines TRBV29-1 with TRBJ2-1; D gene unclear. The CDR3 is CSVDGESLNNEQFF. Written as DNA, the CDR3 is TGCAGCGTGGATGGGGAATCCCTTAACAATGAGCAGTTCTTC.